This is a list of T cell receptor beta chains from one sample in a study of T-cell memory formation after mild COVID-19. Via MiXCR, TCRdb re-called the 5' RACE reads, giving one row per CDR3 protein. This table holds hundreds of thousands of distinct CDR3 sequences, around 20% found once. The sample consisted of PBMCs or a T cell subset sorted from them (not recorded which). These receptors all stem from an adult woman who had mild COVID-19 (a few samples of this study predate the infection). Cell type and time point are not known. The CDR3 runs from the conserved cysteine through the conserved F or W. The D gene is left open where the match is weak. Size is stated for part of the rows, as once, few or many counts, or as a class when the clone is expanded.

cdr3_aa,cdr3_nt,clone_size,d_call,v_call,cdr3_length,j_call
CASRSGTGKAKNIQYF,TGTGCCAGCAGGAGCGGGACAGGGAAAGCCAAAAACATTCAGTACTTC,NA,TRBD1,TRBV6-5,16,TRBJ2-4
CSVGTGAFRGEQYF,TGCAGCGTTGGGACAGGGGCCTTCCGCGGTGAGCAGTACTTC,many,TRBD1,TRBV29-1,14,TRBJ2-7
CASSFGVLEEQYF,TGTGCCAGCAGCTTCGGGGTTTTGGAGGAGCAGTACTTC,NA,NA,TRBV7-2,13,TRBJ2-7
CASSYGGAEETQYF,TGCGCCAGCAGCTACGGGGGGGCGGAAGAGACCCAGTACTTC,NA,TRBD2,TRBV5-1,14,TRBJ2-5
CASSHTSGTLRTWELFF,TGTGCCAGCAGTCATACCTCCGGGACCCTCCGCACTTGGGAGCTGTTTTTT,NA,NA,TRBV7-9,17,TRBJ2-2
CASSPGTSHGELFF,TGTGCCAGCAGTCCCGGGACTAGCCACGGGGAGCTGTTTTTT,NA,TRBD2,TRBV27,14,TRBJ2-2
CSVEGMVGTDTQYF,TGCAGCGTTGAGGGCATGGTTGGCACAGATACGCAGTATTTT,few,NA,TRBV29-1,14,TRBJ2-3
CSATGTSGGAGLLNEQFF,TGCAGTGCTACCGGGACTAGCGGGGGGGCTGGGCTCTTAAATGAGCAGTTCTTC,NA,TRBD2,TRBV20-1,18,TRBJ2-1
CSAKPGQGGDGYTF,TGCAGTGCTAAACCTGGACAGGGGGGGGATGGCTACACCTTC,NA,TRBD1,TRBV20-1,14,TRBJ1-2
CASTKSGRPSEAFF,TGTGCCAGCACAAAATCGGGGCGACCTTCTGAAGCTTTCTTT,NA,NA,TRBV7-9,14,TRBJ1-1
CSALPGTANTEAFF,TGCAGCGCACTTCCCGGGACAGCGAACACTGAAGCTTTCTTT,few,TRBD1,TRBV29-1,14,TRBJ1-1
CASSPSPVYGYTF,TGTGCCAGCAGCCCCAGTCCGGTTTATGGCTACACCTTC,many,NA,TRBV2,13,TRBJ1-2